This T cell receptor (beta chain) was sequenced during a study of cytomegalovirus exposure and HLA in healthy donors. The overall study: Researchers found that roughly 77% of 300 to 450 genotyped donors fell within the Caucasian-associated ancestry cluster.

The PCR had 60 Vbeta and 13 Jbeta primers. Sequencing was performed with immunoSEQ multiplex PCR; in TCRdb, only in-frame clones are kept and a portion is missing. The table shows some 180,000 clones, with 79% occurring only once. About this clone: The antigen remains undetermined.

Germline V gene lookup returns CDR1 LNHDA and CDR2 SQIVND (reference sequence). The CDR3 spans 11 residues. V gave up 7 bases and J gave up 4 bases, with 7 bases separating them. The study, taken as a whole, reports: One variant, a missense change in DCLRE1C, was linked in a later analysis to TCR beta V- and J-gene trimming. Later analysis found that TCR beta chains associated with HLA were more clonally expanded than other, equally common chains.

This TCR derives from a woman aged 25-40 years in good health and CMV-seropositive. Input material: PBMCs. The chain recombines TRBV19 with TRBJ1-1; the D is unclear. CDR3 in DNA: TGTGCCAGTACGGGGTTCACTGAAGCTTTCTTT. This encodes CASTGFTEAFF.